This passage covers 24 T cell receptor beta chains from one sample sequenced in a study of blood T cell repertoires in COVID-19. Some clones are missing from TCRdb's copy, which holds only in-frame ones; the method was immunoSEQ multiplex PCR. Found here are tens of thousands of clones, more than 65% of them singletons; the top ten hold more than 20%. The sequencing sample was made of peripheral blood. Receptors were obtained from a man older than 75 with active or convalescent COVID-19.

The chain joins TRBV7-9 to TRBJ2-3, with 11 positions matching TRBD1. J was trimmed by 1 base and V by 5 bases; bases with no gene match: 8. CDR3 length: 17 amino acids. Germline CDR1 and CDR2: SEHNR and FQNEAQ (reference sequence). The CDR3, as DNA: TGTGCCAGCAGCCCTTGGACAGGGGGCGACGGCACAGATACGCAGTATTTT. Its protein is CASSPWTGGDGTDTQYF.

Remarks on this clone: One end of the junction is discordant with germline, which a read error may explain. This sequence joins TRBV27 and TRBJ1-6; D possibly corresponds to TRBD1 (5 bases). This CDR3 contains 15 residues. CDR1 is MNHEY and CDR2 is SMNVEV in the germline V gene (reference sequence). CDR3 sequence reads: CASTPRVAYNSPLHF. As DNA, the CDR3 is TGTGCCAGCACCCCCAGGGTAGCCTATAATTCACCTCTCCACTTT.

V is TRBV6-1 and J is TRBJ1-2; no clear D gene. With 0 bases removed from V and 5 bases from J, the gap between germline ends came to 10 bases. CDR1 is MNHNS and CDR2 is SASEGT in the germline V gene. The CDR3 is made up of 14 amino acids. CDR3 coding DNA: TGTGCCAGCAGTGAAGCCGTAGGACTGTATGGCTACACCTTC. Translated, it gives CASSEAVGLYGYTF.

This sequence joins TRBV5-1 and TRBJ2-7; 9 bases are a match to TRBD1. CDR1 and CDR2 (germline): SGHRS, YFSETQ. CDR3 length: 14 residues. With V trimmed by 4 bases and J by 5 bases, 7 bases remained unmatched. The CDR3 bases are TGCGCCAGCAGCACCGGACAGGGGAAGAACGAGCAGTACTTC. Encoded protein: CASSTGQGKNEQYF.

This clone occurred a few times. This chain uses TRBV12-3 or TRBV12-4 with TRBJ1-6; 8 bases line up with TRBD1. This CDR3 is 13 amino acids long. The V segment lost 6 bases and the J segment 8 bases; nucleotides outside the gene matches: 3. CDR3 nucleotide sequence: TGTGCCAGCAGGGTGACAGGGGATTCACCCCTCCACTTT. Its protein product is CASRVTGDSPLHF.

On this clone itself: Other DNA sequences in the same sample also yield this CDR3. The DNA of the CDR3 is TGCGCCAGCAGCTTGGGAGACAATCAGCCCCAGCATTTT. Its protein product is CASSLGDNQPQHF. The gene calls are TRBV5-1 and TRBJ1-5; no firm D call. Germline V CDR1 and CDR2: SGHRS, YFSETQ. CDR3 size: 13 residues. Trimming removed 0 bases from V and 3 bases from J, with 4 bases in between.

This clone has a handful of counts. The chain employs TRBV18 and TRBJ2-7; 9 nucleotides align to TRBD1. CDR3 length equals 16 residues. The ends lost 0 bases at V and 6 bases at J; junction bases unmatched: 9. Germline CDR1 reads KGHSH; CDR2 reads LQKENI. DNA for the CDR3: TGTGCCAGCTCACCACCGCGGACAGGGGTTGCCTTCGAGCAGTACTTC. Translating gives CASSPPRTGVAFEQYF.

J is TRBJ2-3 and V is TRBV7-2; 9 bases align to TRBD2. This CDR3 is built from 16 residues. V was pared by 3 bases and J by 4 bases, with 8 bases of the junction left unmatched. Germline V CDR1 and CDR2: SGHTA, FQGNSA. CDR3 region: CASSLVGGGAADTQYF. The CDR3 bases are TGTGCCAGCAGCTTGGTTGGCGGGGGGGCGGCAGATACGCAGTATTTT.

This clone was picked up many times. Written as DNA, the CDR3 is TGCGCCAGCAGCTTGGTAATCGGGGAGGGCACTGAAGCTTTCTTT. Protein sequence: CASSLVIGEGTEAFF. The V call is TRBV5-1, the J call TRBJ1-1, with D uncertain. Trimming shortened V by 0 bases and J by 4 bases, and 13 bases separated the two germline ends. CDR1 is SGHRS, CDR2 YFSETQ, per germline. CDR3 length equals 15 residues.

The chain has TRBV29-1 and TRBJ2-1, with D tentatively TRBD2 (7 bases). The CDR3 length is 15 residues. V lost 2 bases and J lost 5, with 16 bases in between. Germline CDR1 reads SQVTM; CDR2 reads ANQGSEA. As DNA, the CDR3 is TGCAGCGTTGAAATCCCGGGGGGCCTACACAATGAGCAGTTCTTC. Translated: CSVEIPGGLHNEQFF.

V is TRBV30 and J is TRBJ2-1, with a weak D call TRBD1 (6 bases). Germline CDR1 and CDR2: GTSNPN and SVGIG (reference sequence). CDR3 length equals 17 residues. The V and J ends lost 3 bases and 7 bases respectively, with 25 bases between them. The CDR3 here is CAWRGANSRRPRNEQFF. CDR3 bases: TGTGCCTGGAGGGGGGCCAATAGCCGCCGACCCCGGAATGAGCAGTTCTTC. Full variable domain (outside the CDR3, taken from reference TRBV30 and TRBJ2-1): SQTIHQWPATLVQPVGSPLSLECTVEGTSNPNLYWYRQAAGRGLQLLFYSVGIGQISSEVPQNLSASRPQDRQFILSSKKLLLSDSGFYLCAWRGANSRRPRNEQFFGPGTRLTVL.

This clone has a handful of counts. This rearrangement joins TRBV7-2 to TRBJ1-5, with 7 bases matching TRBD1. The CDR3 has 16 amino acids. Trimming removed 5 bases from V and 0 bases from J; junction bases left unmatched: 7. Germline assignment: CDR1 SGHTA and CDR2 FQGNSA. The CDR3 DNA sequence: TGTGCCAGCAGCCAAGGGACAGCTTATAGCAATCAGCCCCAGCATTTT. Encoded protein: CASSQGTAYSNQPQHF.

The chain couples TRBV20-1 to TRBJ1-2, with D possibly being TRBD1 (5 bases). Trimming took 3 bases from V and 4 from J, leaving 9 bases between them. Germline loops: CDR1 DFQATT, CDR2 SNEGSKA (reference sequence). This CDR3 has 12 amino acids. The chain's CDR3 is CSASLQGYGYTF. CDR3 sequence (DNA): TGCAGTGCTAGTCTTCAGGGCTATGGCTACACCTTC.

V usage is TRBV12-5 and J usage is TRBJ2-2; TRBD2 aligns across 11 bases. Trimming at V came to 7 bases and at J to 8 bases, leaving 12 bases not matched to a gene. The CDR3 extends over 16 amino acids. Germline values: CDR1 LGHNT, CDR2 FRNRAP. CDR3 loop: CASASGSGGAAGELFF. The CDR3 DNA sequence: TGTGCTAGTGCCTCCGGTAGCGGGGGGGCCGCTGGGGAGCTGTTTTTT.

The chain is built from TRBV28 and TRBJ2-7; 13 nucleotides agree with TRBD2. This CDR3 is built from 14 residues. V lost 3 bases and J lost 9; bases outside the gene matches: 5. Looked up from germline, CDR1 is MDHEN and CDR2 is SYDVKM. The CDR3 nucleotides are TGTGCCAGCAGTTTCGGGACTAGCGGGAACGGGCAGTACTTC. Its protein is CASSFGTSGNGQYF. The complete variable domain, with remaining parts taken from reference TRBV28 and TRBJ2-7, reads DVKVTQSSRYLVKRTGEKVFLECVQDMDHENMFWYRQDPGLGLRLIYFSYDVKMKEKGDIPEGYSVSREKKERFSLILESASTNQTSMYLCASSFGTSGNGQYFGPGTRLTVT.

This clone was seen just once. The chain combines TRBV18 with TRBJ2-3; TRBD2 is a possible D gene (6 bases). The CDR3 contains 15 residues. V lost 3 bases to trimming and J lost 0 bases, with 10 bases between them. The germline CDR1 and CDR2 sequences are KGHSH and LQKENI. The CDR3 sequence is CASSPYSGSTDTQYF. CDR3 DNA sequence: TGTGCCAGCTCACCTTATAGCGGTAGCACAGATACGCAGTATTTT.

This chain connects TRBV5-1 to TRBJ1-6; D is unresolved. Germline V gene lookup returns CDR1 SGHRS and CDR2 YFSETQ. Trimming cost V 3 bases and J 3 bases, with 10 bases left between them. This CDR3 comprises 15 residues. CDR3: CASSSRENYNSPLHF. CDR3 bases: TGCGCCAGCAGCTCTCGCGAAAACTATAATTCACCCCTCCACTTT.

As DNA, the CDR3 is TGTGCCAGCAGTTTCTTCCAGGGGGCAACTAATGAAAAACTGTTTTTT. Amino acids: CASSFFQGATNEKLFF. The rearrangement joins TRBV28 to TRBJ1-4; 7 nucleotides agree with TRBD1. The CDR3 is 16 amino acids. V gave up 3 bases and J gave up 0 bases; unmatched junction bases: 4. Per the germline V gene, CDR1 is MDHEN and CDR2 is SYDVKM.

This chain uses TRBV6-2 or TRBV6-3 with TRBJ2-1, with 9 positions matching TRBD2. V shed 2 bases, J shed 4 bases, and the junction held 6 bases outside the gene matches. Germline assignment: CDR1 MNHEY and CDR2 SVGEGT. This CDR3 region has 16 residues. The CDR3 reads CASSYVRAGGYNEQFF. CDR3 nucleotides: TGTGCCAGCAGTTACGTCCGAGCGGGGGGTTACAATGAGCAGTTCTTC.

This clone was seen just once. The chain uses TRBV19 and TRBJ1-6, with D perhaps TRBD1 (6 bases). The CDR3 covers 15 residues. Germline V CDR1 and CDR2: LNHDA, SQIVND (reference sequence). V was cut by 7 bases and J by 6 bases, with 16 bases left in between. The CDR3 DNA reads as TGTGCCAGTAAGCCGGGACACCGAGTTAATTCACCCCTCCACTTT. Protein sequence: CASKPGHRVNSPLHF.

The chain joins TRBV29-1 to TRBJ2-7; TRBD2 is a possible D gene (5 bases). Germline CDR1 and CDR2: SQVTM and ANQGSEA. V lost 7 bases and J 0 bases, leaving 13 bases between the germline ends. This CDR3 is built from 13 residues. The CDR3 DNA reads as TGCAGCGCCCGCAGGACTGACTCCTACGAGCAGTACTTC. It translates to CSARRTDSYEQYF.

The chain links TRBV5-6 to TRBJ2-7; possible D gene TRBD1, 5 bases. The CDR3 covers 13 residues. CDR1 SGHDT and CDR2 YYEEEE come from the germline V gene. Trimming shortened V by 2 bases and J by 3 bases, and 9 bases separated the two germline ends. In nucleotides, the CDR3 is TGTGCCAGCAGCTTCCAGGACAACTACGAGCAGTACTTC. The encoded protein is CASSFQDNYEQYF.

The chain links TRBV9 to TRBJ1-1; TRBD1 matches 11 bases. The CDR3 contains 14 residues. The J segment lost 10 bases and the V segment lost 0 bases, leaving 5 bases of the junction unmatched. Looked up from germline, CDR1 is SGDLS and CDR2 is YYNGEE. The CDR3 protein is CASSVVAGTGGAFF. The CDR3 DNA is TGTGCCAGCAGCGTAGTGGCCGGGACAGGGGGAGCTTTCTTT.

The chain links TRBV5-1 to TRBJ2-3; D uncertain. Germline V gives CDR1 SGHRS, CDR2 YFSETQ. The CDR3 extends over 14 amino acids. Between the trimmed V and J ends, which lost 0 bases and 2 bases, there was a span of 7 bases. CDR3 DNA sequence: TGCGCCAGCAGCTTGGGAGTGTACACAGATACGCAGTATTTT. Its translation is CASSLGVYTDTQYF.